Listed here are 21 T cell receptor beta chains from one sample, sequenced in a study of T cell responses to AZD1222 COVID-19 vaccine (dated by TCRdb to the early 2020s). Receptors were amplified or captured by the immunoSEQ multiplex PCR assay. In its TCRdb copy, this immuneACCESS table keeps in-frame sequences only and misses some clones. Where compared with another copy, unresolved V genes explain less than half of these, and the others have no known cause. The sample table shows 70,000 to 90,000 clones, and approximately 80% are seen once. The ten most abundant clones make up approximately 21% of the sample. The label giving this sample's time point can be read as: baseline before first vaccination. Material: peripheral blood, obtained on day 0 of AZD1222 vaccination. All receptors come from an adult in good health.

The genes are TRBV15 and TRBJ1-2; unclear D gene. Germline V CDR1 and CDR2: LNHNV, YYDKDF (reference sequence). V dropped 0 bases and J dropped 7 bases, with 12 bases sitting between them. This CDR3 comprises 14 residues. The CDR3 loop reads CATSRDTARGGYTF. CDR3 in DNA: TGTGCCACCAGCAGAGATACTGCCCGGGGTGGCTACACCTTC.

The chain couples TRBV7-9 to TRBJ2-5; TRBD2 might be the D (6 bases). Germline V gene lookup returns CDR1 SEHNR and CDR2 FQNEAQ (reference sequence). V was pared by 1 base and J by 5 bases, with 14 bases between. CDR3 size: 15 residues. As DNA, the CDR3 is TGTGCCAGCAGCTTAGGCGGGGCACGGCGGGAGACCCAGTACTTC. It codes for CASSLGGARRETQYF.

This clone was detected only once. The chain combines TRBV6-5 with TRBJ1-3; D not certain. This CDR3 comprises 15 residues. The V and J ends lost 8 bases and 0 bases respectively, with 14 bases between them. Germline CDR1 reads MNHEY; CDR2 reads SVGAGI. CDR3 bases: TGTGCCAGCCAGCGGCGGAACCTCTCTGGAAACACCATATATTTT. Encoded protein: CASQRRNLSGNTIYF.

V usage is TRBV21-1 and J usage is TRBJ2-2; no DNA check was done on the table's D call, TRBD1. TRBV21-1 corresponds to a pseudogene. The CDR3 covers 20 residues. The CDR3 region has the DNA TGTGCCAGCAGCAAAGGAAAAGGACAGGGGAAGAATGCGAACACCGGGGAGCTGTTTTTT. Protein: CASSKGKGQGKNANTGELFF.

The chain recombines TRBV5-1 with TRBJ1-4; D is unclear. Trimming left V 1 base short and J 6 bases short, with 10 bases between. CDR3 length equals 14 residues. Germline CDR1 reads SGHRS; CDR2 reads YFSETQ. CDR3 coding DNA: TGCGCCAGCAGCTTGACAGCACCTGATGAAAAACTGTTTTTT. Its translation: CASSLTAPDEKLFF.

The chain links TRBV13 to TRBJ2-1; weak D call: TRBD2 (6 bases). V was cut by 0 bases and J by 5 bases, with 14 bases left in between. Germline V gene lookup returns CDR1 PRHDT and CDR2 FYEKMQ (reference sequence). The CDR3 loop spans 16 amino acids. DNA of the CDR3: TGTGCCAGCAGCTTAGGTTGGGGGAGGACACACAATGAGCAGTTCTTC. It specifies CASSLGWGRTHNEQFF. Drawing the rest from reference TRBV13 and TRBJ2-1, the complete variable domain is AAGVIQSPRHLIKEKRETATLKCYPIPRHDTVYWYQQGPGQDPQFLISFYEKMQSDKGSIPDRFSAQQFSDYHSELNMSSLELGDSALYFCASSLGWGRTHNEQFFGPGTRLTVL.

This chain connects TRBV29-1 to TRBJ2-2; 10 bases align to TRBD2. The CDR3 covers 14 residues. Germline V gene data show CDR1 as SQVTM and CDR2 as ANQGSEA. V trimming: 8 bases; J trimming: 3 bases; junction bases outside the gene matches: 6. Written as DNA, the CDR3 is TGCAGCTTGGGGACTAGCGATTACACCGGGGAGCTGTTTTTT. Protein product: CSLGTSDYTGELFF.

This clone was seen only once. CDR3 bases: TGCAGCATTCGGACTTACCAGAACACCGGGGAGCTGTTTTTT. Its protein is CSIRTYQNTGELFF. V usage is TRBV29-1 and J usage is TRBJ2-2; a possible D gene is TRBD2 (5 bases). V shed 8 bases and J shed 1 base, with 14 bases lying between them. The CDR3 covers 14 residues. Per the germline V gene, CDR1 is SQVTM and CDR2 is ANQGSEA.

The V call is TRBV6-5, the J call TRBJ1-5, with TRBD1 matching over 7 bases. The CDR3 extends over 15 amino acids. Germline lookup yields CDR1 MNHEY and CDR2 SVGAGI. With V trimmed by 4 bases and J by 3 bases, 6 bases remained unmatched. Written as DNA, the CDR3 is TGTGCCAGCAGTTTATCAGGGGGTCCCAATCAGCCCCAGCATTTT. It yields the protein CASSLSGGPNQPQHF.

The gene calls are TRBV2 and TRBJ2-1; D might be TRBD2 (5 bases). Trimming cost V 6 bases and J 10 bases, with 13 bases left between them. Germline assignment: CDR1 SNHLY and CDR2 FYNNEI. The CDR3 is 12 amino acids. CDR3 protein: CASRGPPGEQFF. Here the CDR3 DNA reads TGTGCCAGCAGAGGCCCGCCGGGGGAGCAGTTCTTC.

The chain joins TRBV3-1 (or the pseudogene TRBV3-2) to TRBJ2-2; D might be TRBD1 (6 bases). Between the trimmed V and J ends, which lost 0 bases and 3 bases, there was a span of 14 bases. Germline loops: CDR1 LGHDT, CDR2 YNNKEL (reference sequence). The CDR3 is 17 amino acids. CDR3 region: CASSQDRTEGYTGELFF. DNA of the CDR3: TGTGCCAGCAGCCAAGATCGGACAGAAGGATACACCGGGGAGCTGTTTTTT.

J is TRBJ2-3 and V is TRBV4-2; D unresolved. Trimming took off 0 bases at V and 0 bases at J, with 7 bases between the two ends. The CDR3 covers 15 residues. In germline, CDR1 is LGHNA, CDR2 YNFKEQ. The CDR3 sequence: CASSQDRVSTDTQYF. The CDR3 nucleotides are TGTGCCAGCAGCCAAGATCGGGTTAGCACAGATACGCAGTATTTT.

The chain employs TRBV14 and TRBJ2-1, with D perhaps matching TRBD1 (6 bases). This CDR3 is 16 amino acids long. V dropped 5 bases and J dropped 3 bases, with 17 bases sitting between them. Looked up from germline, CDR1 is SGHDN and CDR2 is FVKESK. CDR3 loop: CASSYSWDNLYNEQFF. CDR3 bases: TGTGCCAGCAGCTACTCCTGGGACAACCTCTACAATGAGCAGTTCTTC. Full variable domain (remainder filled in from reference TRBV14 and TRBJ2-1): EAGVTQFPSHSVIEKGQTVTLRCDPISGHDNLYWYRRVMGKEIKFLLHFVKESKQDESGMPNNRFLAERTGGTYSTLKVQPAELEDSGVYFCASSYSWDNLYNEQFFGPGTRLTVL.

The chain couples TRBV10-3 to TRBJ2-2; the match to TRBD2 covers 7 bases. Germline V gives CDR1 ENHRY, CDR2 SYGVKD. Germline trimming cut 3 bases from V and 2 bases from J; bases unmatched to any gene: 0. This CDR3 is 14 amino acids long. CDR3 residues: CAISEAGNTGELFF. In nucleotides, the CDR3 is TGTGCCATCAGTGAAGCGGGAAACACCGGGGAGCTGTTTTTT.

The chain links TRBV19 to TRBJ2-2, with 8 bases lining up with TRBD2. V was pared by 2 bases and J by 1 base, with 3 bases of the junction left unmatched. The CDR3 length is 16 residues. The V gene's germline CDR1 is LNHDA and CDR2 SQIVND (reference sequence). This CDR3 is CASSIILAGNTGELFF. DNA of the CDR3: TGTGCCAGTAGTATAATCCTAGCGGGGAACACCGGGGAGCTGTTTTTT.

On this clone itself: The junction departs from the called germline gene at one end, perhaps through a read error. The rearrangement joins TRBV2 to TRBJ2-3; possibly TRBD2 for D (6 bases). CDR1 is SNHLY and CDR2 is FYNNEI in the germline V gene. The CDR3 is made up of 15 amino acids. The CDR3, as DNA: TGTGCCAGCACTGAATCGGGAGACCTCACAGATACGCAGTATTTT. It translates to CASTESGDLTDTQYF.

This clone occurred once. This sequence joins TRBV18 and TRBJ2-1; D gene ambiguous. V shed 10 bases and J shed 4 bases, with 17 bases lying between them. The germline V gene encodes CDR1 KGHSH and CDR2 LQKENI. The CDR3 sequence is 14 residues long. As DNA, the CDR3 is TGTGCCACCCGCGGCCAGGAAACTTACAATGAGCAGTTCTTC. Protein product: CATRGQETYNEQFF. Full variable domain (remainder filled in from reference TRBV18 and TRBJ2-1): NAGVMQNPRHLVRRRGQEARLRCSPMKGHSHVYWYRQLPEEGLKFMVYLQKENIIDESGMPKERFSAEFPKEGPSILRIQQVVRGDSAAYFCATRGQETYNEQFFGPGTRLTVL.

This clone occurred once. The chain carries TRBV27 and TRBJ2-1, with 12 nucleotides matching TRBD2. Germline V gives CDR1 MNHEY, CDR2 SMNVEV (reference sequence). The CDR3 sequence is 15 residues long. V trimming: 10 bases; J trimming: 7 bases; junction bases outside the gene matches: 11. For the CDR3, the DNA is TGTGCCACCCTTCACCCTAGCGGGAGGGATAATGAGCAGTTCTTC. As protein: CATLHPSGRDNEQFF.

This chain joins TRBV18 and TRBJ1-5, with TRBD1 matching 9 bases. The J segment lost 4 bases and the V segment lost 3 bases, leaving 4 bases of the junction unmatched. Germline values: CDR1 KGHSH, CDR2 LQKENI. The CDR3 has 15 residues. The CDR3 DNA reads TGTGCCAGCTCACCCACCGGGACAGGGAATCAGCCCCAGCATTTT. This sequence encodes CASSPTGTGNQPQHF.

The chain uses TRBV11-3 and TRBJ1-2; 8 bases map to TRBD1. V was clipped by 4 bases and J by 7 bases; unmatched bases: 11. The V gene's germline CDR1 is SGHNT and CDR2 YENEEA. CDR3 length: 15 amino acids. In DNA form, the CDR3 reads TGTGCCAGCAGCTCCCGCAGGGGGCCAAAGTTTGGCTACACCTTC. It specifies CASSSRRGPKFGYTF.

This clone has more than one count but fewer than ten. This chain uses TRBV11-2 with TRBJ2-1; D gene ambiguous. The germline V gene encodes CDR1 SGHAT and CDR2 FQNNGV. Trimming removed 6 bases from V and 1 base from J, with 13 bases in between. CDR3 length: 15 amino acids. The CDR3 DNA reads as TGTGCCAGCAGACCTCCAGGAGCTTCCTACAATGAGCAGTTCTTC. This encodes CASRPPGASYNEQFF.